This T cell receptor beta chain was documented in a study of blood T cell repertoires in COVID-19. Study-level background: Specimens from acute and convalescent COVID-19 originated in the United States, Italy and Spain. T cells, B-cell-depleted T cells, or PBMCs supplied cDNA or gDNA.

Per the original data handling: Estimated nucleated cell counts came from reference gene primer amplification. Clones were sequenced by immunoSEQ multiplex PCR, and TCRdb holds only the in-frame ones, with some missing. Clone size and V and J calls were adopted from that table, with D and trimming inferred from the DNA. The data hold about 50,000 clones, with 85% to 90% observed a single time. It was during active infection that Seattle patients were enrolled and then longitudinally followed. CDR1 is MGHDK and CDR2 is SYGVNS in the germline V gene. The CDR3 has 15 residues. The germline V and J ends were trimmed by 2 bases and 0 bases, with 7 bases remaining between them.

The sequence came from a woman of 80 years or more with COVID-19, enrolled during active disease. V gene TRBV25-1 combines with J gene TRBJ2-2; D is ambiguous. The sequenced sample consisted of peripheral blood. The CDR3 DNA sequence: TGTGCCAGCAGTGAAAGCGTTTCGAACACCGGGGAGCTGTTTTTT. Translation: CASSESVSNTGELFF.